The rows below give T cell receptor beta chains drawn from one sample of a study of T cells in Graves' hyperthyroidism and ophthalmopathy. A single record per CDR3 protein comes from TCRdb applying MiXCR to the multiplex PCR reads. Of about 500,000 distinct CDR3 sequences listed, 16% were seen once; the top ten hold roughly 18%. Sequences were obtained from blood. The receptor source for this set is a woman between 18 and 29 years old with Graves' hyperthyroidism. Both conserved end residues are part of each CDR3. Each record gives: J gene, CDR3 length, V gene, clone size, D gene, CDR3 DNA, CDR3 protein. The D gene is left open where the match is weak. Size is omitted from some rows. Given values are once, few, many or a class for expanded clones.

j_call: TRBJ2-2; cdr3_length: 16; v_call: TRBV7-2; clone_size: few; d_call: .; cdr3_nt: TGTGCCAGCAGCTCCGACCGGGCCCAGAACACCGGGGAGCTGTTTTTT; cdr3_aa: CASSSDRAQNTGELFF
j_call: TRBJ2-5; cdr3_length: 14; v_call: TRBV11-2; clone_size: .; d_call: TRBD2; cdr3_nt: TGTGCCAGCAGCACCTACGGGGGGCAAGAGACCCAGTACTTC; cdr3_aa: CASSTYGGQETQYF
j_call: TRBJ2-7; cdr3_length: 15; v_call: TRBV7-6; clone_size: few; d_call: TRBD1; cdr3_nt: TGTGCCAGCAGCCTCACGGACAGGGGGGCCAACGAGCAGTACTTC; cdr3_aa: CASSLTDRGANEQYF
j_call: TRBJ1-2; cdr3_length: 14; v_call: TRBV7-9; clone_size: few; d_call: TRBD1; cdr3_nt: TGTGCCAGCAGCTTAGAGGCAGGGGGCTATGGCTACACCTTC; cdr3_aa: CASSLEAGGYGYTF
j_call: TRBJ2-1; cdr3_length: 12; v_call: TRBV5-5; clone_size: .; d_call: .; cdr3_nt: TGTGCCAGCAGCTACCAAAGCGGAGAGCAGTTCTTC; cdr3_aa: CASSYQSGEQFF
j_call: TRBJ2-1; cdr3_length: 15; v_call: TRBV12-5; clone_size: few; d_call: .; cdr3_nt: TGTGCTAGTAGAGCGTGGGGGGGCGCCTACAATGAGCAGTTCTTC; cdr3_aa: CASRAWGGAYNEQFF
j_call: TRBJ2-7; cdr3_length: 14; v_call: TRBV12-3/TRBV12-4; clone_size: .; d_call: .; cdr3_nt: TGTGCCAGCAGTTTAGGGGTGCCTAGCTACGAGCAGTACTTC; cdr3_aa: CASSLGVPSYEQYF
j_call: TRBJ1-5; cdr3_length: 12; v_call: TRBV7-9; clone_size: many; d_call: .; cdr3_nt: TGTGCCAGCAGCCCCGAAAATCAGCCCCAGCATTTT; cdr3_aa: CASSPENQPQHF
j_call: TRBJ2-5; cdr3_length: 14; v_call: TRBV28; clone_size: many; d_call: TRBD1; cdr3_nt: TGTGCCAGCAGGCCGACAGGGATCCAAGAGACCCAGTACTTC; cdr3_aa: CASRPTGIQETQYF
j_call: TRBJ2-3; cdr3_length: 15; v_call: TRBV5-8; clone_size: .; d_call: TRBD2; cdr3_nt: TGTGCCAGCAGCTTGGCCAGCGGGGGAATAGATACGCAGTATTTT; cdr3_aa: CASSLASGGIDTQYF
j_call: TRBJ2-5; cdr3_length: 14; v_call: TRBV7-6; clone_size: many; d_call: TRBD2; cdr3_nt: TGTGCCAGCAGCCCCAAGACTAGCGGGGCCATACAGTACTTC; cdr3_aa: CASSPKTSGAIQYF
j_call: TRBJ1-1; cdr3_length: 13; v_call: TRBV11-2; clone_size: once; d_call: .; cdr3_nt: TGTACCAGCAGCTTTCACCCGGGGACTGAAGCTTTCTTT; cdr3_aa: CTSSFHPGTEAFF
j_call: TRBJ2-5; cdr3_length: 14; v_call: TRBV6-1; clone_size: .; d_call: .; cdr3_nt: TGTGCCAGCAGCGGACGTCCCAAAGTTGGGACCCAGTACTTC; cdr3_aa: CASSGRPKVGTQYF
j_call: TRBJ1-5; cdr3_length: 13; v_call: TRBV20-1; clone_size: few; d_call: .; cdr3_nt: TGCAGTGCTAGATCGAAACACGATCAGCCCCAGCATTTT; cdr3_aa: CSARSKHDQPQHF
j_call: TRBJ1-1; cdr3_length: 16; v_call: TRBV9; clone_size: .; d_call: .; cdr3_nt: TGTGCCAGCAGCGTAGTAACGTTGCGAATGAACACTGAAGCTTTCTTT; cdr3_aa: CASSVVTLRMNTEAFF
j_call: TRBJ2-6; cdr3_length: 18; v_call: TRBV11-2; clone_size: many; d_call: .; cdr3_nt: TGTGCCAGCAGTCGCATGACCGCAATTGGGCCTGGGGCCAACGTCCTGACTTTC; cdr3_aa: CASSRMTAIGPGANVLTF
j_call: TRBJ2-2; cdr3_length: 14; v_call: TRBV4-1; clone_size: .; d_call: .; cdr3_nt: TGCGCCAGCAGCCCCAACCCCGGTGACGGGGAGCTGTTTTTT; cdr3_aa: CASSPNPGDGELFF
j_call: TRBJ1-2; cdr3_length: 12; v_call: TRBV18; clone_size: many; d_call: .; cdr3_nt: TGTGCCAGCTCACAGGGTGTGCGTGGCTACACCTTC; cdr3_aa: CASSQGVRGYTF
j_call: TRBJ2-1; cdr3_length: 13; v_call: TRBV18; clone_size: many; d_call: .; cdr3_nt: TGTGCCAGCTCACTCAAAGATCGAAATGAGCAGTTCTTC; cdr3_aa: CASSLKDRNEQFF
j_call: TRBJ1-1; cdr3_length: 12; v_call: TRBV20-1; clone_size: .; d_call: .; cdr3_nt: TGCAGTGCAGAGAACAGGGACGCTGAAGCTTTCTTT; cdr3_aa: CSAENRDAEAFF
j_call: TRBJ2-5; cdr3_length: 12; v_call: TRBV2; clone_size: many; d_call: .; cdr3_nt: TGTGCCAGCAGTGACAGAAAAGAGACCCAGTACTTC; cdr3_aa: CASSDRKETQYF
j_call: TRBJ2-7; cdr3_length: 13; v_call: TRBV10-2; clone_size: few; d_call: .; cdr3_nt: TGCGCCAGCAGGACAGTGGGGTCCTACGAGCAGTACTTC; cdr3_aa: CASRTVGSYEQYF
j_call: TRBJ2-7; cdr3_length: 15; v_call: TRBV12-3/TRBV12-4; clone_size: .; d_call: .; cdr3_nt: TGTGCCAGCAGTACTCTGGGACGGTCCTCCAGAGAGCAGTACTTC; cdr3_aa: CASSTLGRSSREQYF
j_call: TRBJ2-5; cdr3_length: 16; v_call: TRBV18; clone_size: few; d_call: TRBD1; cdr3_nt: TGTGCCAGCTCATACGGACAGGGCAGGGGAATAGAGACCCAGTACTTC; cdr3_aa: CASSYGQGRGIETQYF
j_call: TRBJ2-2; cdr3_length: 14; v_call: TRBV28; clone_size: few; d_call: .; cdr3_nt: TGTGCCAGCAGTTTACTACCAAACACCGGGGAGCTGTTTTTT; cdr3_aa: CASSLLPNTGELFF
j_call: TRBJ2-7; cdr3_length: 14; v_call: TRBV12-3/TRBV12-4; clone_size: many; d_call: .; cdr3_nt: TGTGCCAGCAGTTTAGGCCAGGGGATCTACGAGCAGTACTTC; cdr3_aa: CASSLGQGIYEQYF
j_call: TRBJ2-1; cdr3_length: 15; v_call: TRBV7-6; clone_size: .; d_call: TRBD2; cdr3_nt: TGTGCCAGCAGCATTACTAGCGGGGCGTCGTATGAGCAGTTCTTC; cdr3_aa: CASSITSGASYEQFF
j_call: TRBJ2-7; cdr3_length: 15; v_call: TRBV3-1; clone_size: many; d_call: .; cdr3_nt: TGTGCCAGCAGCCAAGGGCGGGGTTCCTCCTACGAGCAGTACTTC; cdr3_aa: CASSQGRGSSYEQYF
j_call: TRBJ2-2; cdr3_length: 18; v_call: TRBV12-3/TRBV12-4; clone_size: .; d_call: TRBD2; cdr3_nt: TGTGCCAGCAGTTTCACGACTAGCGGGGGCCAAAGCACCGGGGAGCCGTTTTTT; cdr3_aa: CASSFTTSGGQSTGEPFF
j_call: TRBJ1-2; cdr3_length: 12; v_call: TRBV19; clone_size: few; d_call: .; cdr3_nt: TGTGCCAGTAGTATTACCAGCTATGGCTACACCTTC; cdr3_aa: CASSITSYGYTF
j_call: TRBJ1-4; cdr3_length: 15; v_call: TRBV27; clone_size: many; d_call: TRBD1; cdr3_nt: TGTGCCAGCAGTTTTGAGACAGGGGGACGTGAAAAACTGTTTTTT; cdr3_aa: CASSFETGGREKLFF
j_call: TRBJ1-5; cdr3_length: 13; v_call: TRBV7-2; clone_size: few; d_call: .; cdr3_nt: TGTGCCAGCAGCAATAGCGGGGGGCAGCCCCAGCATTTT; cdr3_aa: CASSNSGGQPQHF
j_call: TRBJ1-5; cdr3_length: 15; v_call: TRBV16; clone_size: .; d_call: .; cdr3_nt: TGTGCCAGCAGCCCTTTGGAGCATAGCAATCGGCCCCAGCATTTT; cdr3_aa: CASSPLEHSNRPQHF
j_call: TRBJ2-5; cdr3_length: 12; v_call: TRBV10-3; clone_size: once; d_call: TRBD2; cdr3_nt: TGTGCCATCAGTGGGGAGGGGGAGACCCAGTACTTC; cdr3_aa: CAISGEGETQYF